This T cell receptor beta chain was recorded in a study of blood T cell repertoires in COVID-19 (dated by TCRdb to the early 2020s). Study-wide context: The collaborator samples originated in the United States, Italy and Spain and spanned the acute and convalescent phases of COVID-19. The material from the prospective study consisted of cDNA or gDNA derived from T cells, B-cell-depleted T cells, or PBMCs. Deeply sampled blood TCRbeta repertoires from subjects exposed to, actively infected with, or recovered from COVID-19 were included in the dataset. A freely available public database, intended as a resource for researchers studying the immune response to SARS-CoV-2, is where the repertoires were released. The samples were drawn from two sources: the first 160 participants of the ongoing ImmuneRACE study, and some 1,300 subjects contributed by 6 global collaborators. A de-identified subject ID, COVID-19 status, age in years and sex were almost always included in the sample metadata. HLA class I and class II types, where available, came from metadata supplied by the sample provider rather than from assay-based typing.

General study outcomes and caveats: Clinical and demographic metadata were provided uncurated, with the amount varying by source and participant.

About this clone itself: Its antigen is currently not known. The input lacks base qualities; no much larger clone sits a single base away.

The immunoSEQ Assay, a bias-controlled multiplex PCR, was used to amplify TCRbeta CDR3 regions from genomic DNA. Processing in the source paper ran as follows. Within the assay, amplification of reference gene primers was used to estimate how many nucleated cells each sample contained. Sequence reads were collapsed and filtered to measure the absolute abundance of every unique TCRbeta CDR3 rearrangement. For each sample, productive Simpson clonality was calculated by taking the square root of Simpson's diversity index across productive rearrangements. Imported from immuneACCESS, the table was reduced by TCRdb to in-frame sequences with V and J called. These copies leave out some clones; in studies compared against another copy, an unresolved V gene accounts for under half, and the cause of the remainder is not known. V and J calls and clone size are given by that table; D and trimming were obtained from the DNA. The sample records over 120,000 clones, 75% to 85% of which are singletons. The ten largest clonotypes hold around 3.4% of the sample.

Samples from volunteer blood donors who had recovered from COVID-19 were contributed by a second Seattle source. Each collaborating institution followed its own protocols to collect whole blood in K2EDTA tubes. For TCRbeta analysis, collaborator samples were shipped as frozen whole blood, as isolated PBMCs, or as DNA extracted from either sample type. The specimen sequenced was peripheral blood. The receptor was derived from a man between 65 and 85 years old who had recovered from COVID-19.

The CDR3 amino acid sequence is: CASSQDRGEGQPQHF. The DNA sequence reads TGCGCCAGCAGCCAAGACAGGGGAGAGGGCCAGCCCCAGCATTTT. This sequence uses TRBV4-3 and TRBJ1-5; the D gene is perhaps TRBD1, on 6 matching bases. Via the germline V gene, CDR1 is LGHNA and CDR2 YSLEER. Spanning cysteine to phenylalanine, the CDR3 consists of 15 amino acids. The kept DNA is CDR3 alone, 45 bases in frame from the first base. V and J lose 0 bases and 7 bases, and a span of 13 bases separates them.